This TCR beta chain was observed in a study of CD8 T cells in Susac syndrome. CDR3 length equals 14 residues. The germline V gene has CDR1 GTSNPN and CDR2 SVGIG (reference sequence). The V gene end was trimmed by 0 bases and the J gene end by 6 bases; junction bases not matched to a gene: 4. An input of about 0.45 to 1 ug of RNA was subjected to reverse transcription using random hexamers. TCRdb passed the immunoSEQ multiplex PCR reads through MiXCR, listing each CDR3 protein once. Seen here are some 190,000 distinct CDR3 sequences, over 90% observed once, and the top ten hold 0.15%. V is TRBV30 and J is TRBJ1-4, with 7 bases fitting TRBD1. This TCR was sampled from a human donor with Susac syndrome. Sequencing used CD4+ T cells from PBMCs. The DNA of the CDR3 is TGTGCCTGGAGTGTAGGGGGCTTCCATGAAAAACTGTTTTTT. Its protein is CAWSVGGFHEKLFF.